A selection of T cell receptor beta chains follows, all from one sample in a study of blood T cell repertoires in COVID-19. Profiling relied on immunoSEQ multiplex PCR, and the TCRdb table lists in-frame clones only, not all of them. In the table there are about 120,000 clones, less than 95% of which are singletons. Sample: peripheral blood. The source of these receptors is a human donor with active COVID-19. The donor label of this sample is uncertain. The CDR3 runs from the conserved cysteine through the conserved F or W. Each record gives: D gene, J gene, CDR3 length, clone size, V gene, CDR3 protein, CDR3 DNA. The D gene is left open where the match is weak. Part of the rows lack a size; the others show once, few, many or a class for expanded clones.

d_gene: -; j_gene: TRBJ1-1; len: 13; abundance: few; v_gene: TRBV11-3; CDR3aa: CASSLKEGTEAFF; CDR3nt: TGTGCCAGCAGCTTAAAGGAGGGAACTGAAGCTTTCTTT
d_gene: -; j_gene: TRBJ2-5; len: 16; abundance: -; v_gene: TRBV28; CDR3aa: CASSLPPPSTRETQYF; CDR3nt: TGTGCCAGCAGTTTACCGCCACCGTCGACCAGGGAGACCCAGTACTTC
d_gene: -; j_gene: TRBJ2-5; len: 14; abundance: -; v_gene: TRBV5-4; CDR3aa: CASSFPGGQETQYF; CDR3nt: TGTGCCAGCAGCTTCCCCGGCGGACAAGAGACCCAGTACTTC
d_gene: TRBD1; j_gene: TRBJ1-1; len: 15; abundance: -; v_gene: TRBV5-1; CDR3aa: CASSSLTGQGTEAFF; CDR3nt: TGCGCCAGCAGCTCCCTGACAGGGCAGGGCACTGAAGCTTTCTTT
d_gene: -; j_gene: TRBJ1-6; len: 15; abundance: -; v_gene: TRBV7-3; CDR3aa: CASSAHPGGGSPLHF; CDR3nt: TGTGCCAGCAGCGCACACCCGGGGGGAGGTTCACCCCTCCACTTT
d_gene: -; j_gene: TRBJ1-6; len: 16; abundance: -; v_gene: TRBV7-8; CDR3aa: CASSLVMQGGYSPLHF; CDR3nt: TGTGCCAGCAGCTTAGTTATGCAGGGTGGTTATTCACCCCTCCACTTT
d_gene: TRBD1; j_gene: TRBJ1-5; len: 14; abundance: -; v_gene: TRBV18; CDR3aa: CASSEGAGNQPQHF; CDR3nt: TGTGCCAGCTCAGAGGGGGCGGGCAATCAGCCCCAGCATTTT
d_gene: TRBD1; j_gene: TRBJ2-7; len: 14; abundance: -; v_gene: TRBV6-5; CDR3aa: CASSYSTGGGEQYF; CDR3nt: TGTGCCAGCAGTTACTCGACAGGGGGTGGCGAGCAGTACTTC
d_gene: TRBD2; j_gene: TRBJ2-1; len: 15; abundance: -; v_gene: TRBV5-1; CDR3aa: CASSLAVGSYNEQFF; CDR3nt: TGCGCCAGCAGCCTAGCGGTCGGCTCCTACAATGAGCAGTTCTTC
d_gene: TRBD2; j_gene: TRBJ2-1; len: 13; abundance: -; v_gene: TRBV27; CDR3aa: CASSSLLAGEQFF; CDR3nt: TGTGCCAGCAGTTCCCTACTAGCGGGGGAGCAGTTCTTC
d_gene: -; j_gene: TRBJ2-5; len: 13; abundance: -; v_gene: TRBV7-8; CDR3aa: CASSLGGQLTQYF; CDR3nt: TGTGCCAGTAGCCTGGGGGGACAGTTGACCCAGTACTTC
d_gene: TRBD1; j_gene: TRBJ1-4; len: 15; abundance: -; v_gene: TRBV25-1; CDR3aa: CASSPTTGEREKLFF; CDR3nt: TGTGCCAGCAGTCCTACGACAGGGGAGCGTGAAAAACTGTTTTTT
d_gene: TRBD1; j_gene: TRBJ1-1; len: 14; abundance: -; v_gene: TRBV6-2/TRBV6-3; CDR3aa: CASSSGTANTEAFF; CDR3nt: TGTGCCAGCAGTTCCGGGACAGCGAACACTGAAGCTTTCTTT
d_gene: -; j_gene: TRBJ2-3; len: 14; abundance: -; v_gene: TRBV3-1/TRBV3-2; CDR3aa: CASSQPGVEDTQYF; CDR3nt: TGTGCCAGCAGCCAACCAGGTGTTGAGGATACGCAGTATTTT
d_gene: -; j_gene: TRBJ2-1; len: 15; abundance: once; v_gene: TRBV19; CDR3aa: CASSISGPRYNEQFF; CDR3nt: TGTGCCAGTAGTATATCTGGGCCCCGTTACAATGAGCAGTTCTTC
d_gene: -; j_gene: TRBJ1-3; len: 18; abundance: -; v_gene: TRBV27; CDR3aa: CASSRIPPGVFSGNTIYF; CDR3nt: TGTGCCAGCAGTCGAATCCCCCCAGGGGTCTTTTCAGGAAACACCATATATTTT
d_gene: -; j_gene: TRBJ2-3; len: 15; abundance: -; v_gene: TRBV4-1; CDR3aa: CASSHFPRQPDTQYF; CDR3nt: TGCGCCAGCAGCCACTTTCCTCGACAGCCAGATACGCAGTATTTT
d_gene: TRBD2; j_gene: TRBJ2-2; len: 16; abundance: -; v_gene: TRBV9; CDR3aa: CASSELAGGHTGELFF; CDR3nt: TGTGCCAGCAGCGAATTAGCGGGGGGTCACACCGGGGAGCTGTTTTTT
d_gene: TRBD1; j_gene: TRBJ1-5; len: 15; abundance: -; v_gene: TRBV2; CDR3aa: CASSEGTDSNQPQHF; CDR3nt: TGTGCCAGCAGTGAGGGGACAGATAGCAATCAGCCCCAGCATTTT
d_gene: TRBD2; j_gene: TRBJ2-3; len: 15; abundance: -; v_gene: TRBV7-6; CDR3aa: CASSLLAGGADTQYF; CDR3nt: TGTGCCAGCAGCCTCCTAGCGGGGGGCGCAGATACGCAGTATTTT
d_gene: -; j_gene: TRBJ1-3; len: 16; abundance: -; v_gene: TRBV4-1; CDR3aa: CASSQVWTAGGNTIYF; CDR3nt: TGCGCCAGCAGCCAGGTCTGGACAGCCGGAGGAAACACCATATATTTT
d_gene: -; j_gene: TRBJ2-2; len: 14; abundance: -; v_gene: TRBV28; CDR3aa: CASSYRGGTGELFF; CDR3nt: TGTGCCAGCAGTTACCGAGGCGGCACCGGGGAGCTGTTTTTT
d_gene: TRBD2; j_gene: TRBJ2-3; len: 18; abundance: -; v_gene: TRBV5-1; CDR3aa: CASSLEGLAGETTDTQYF; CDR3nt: TGCGCCAGCAGCTTGGAGGGACTAGCGGGGGAAACCACAGATACGCAGTATTTT
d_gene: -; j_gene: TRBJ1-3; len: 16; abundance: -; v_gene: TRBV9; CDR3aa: CASSVESGLSGNTIYF; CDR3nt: TGTGCCAGCAGCGTAGAGTCAGGGTTGTCTGGAAACACCATATATTTT
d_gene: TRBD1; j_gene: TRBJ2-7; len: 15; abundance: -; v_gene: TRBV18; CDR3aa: CASSPGTGQAYEQYF; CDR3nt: TGTGCCAGCTCACCCGGGACAGGGCAAGCCTACGAGCAGTACTTC
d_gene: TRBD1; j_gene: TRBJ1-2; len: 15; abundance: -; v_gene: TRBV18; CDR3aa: CASSVDRAAIYGYTF; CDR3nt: TGTGCCAGCTCGGTGGACAGGGCGGCTATTTATGGCTACACCTTC
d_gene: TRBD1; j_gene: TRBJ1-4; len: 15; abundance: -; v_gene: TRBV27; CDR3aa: CASSSYGTGSEKLFF; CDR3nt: TGTGCCAGCAGTTCATACGGGACAGGGAGTGAAAAACTGTTTTTT
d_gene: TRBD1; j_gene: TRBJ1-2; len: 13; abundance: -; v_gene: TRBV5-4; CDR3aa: CASSFGTGDFYTF; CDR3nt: TGTGCCAGCAGCTTCGGGACAGGGGACTTCTACACCTTC
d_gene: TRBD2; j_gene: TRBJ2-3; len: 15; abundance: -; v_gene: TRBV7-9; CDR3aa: CASSWTSGGASTQYF; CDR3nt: TGTGCCAGCAGCTGGACTAGCGGGGGGGCCTCTACGCAGTATTTT
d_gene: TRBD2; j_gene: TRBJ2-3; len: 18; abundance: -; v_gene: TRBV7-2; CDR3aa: CASSIRLAGGANTDTQYF; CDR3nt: TGTGCCAGCAGCATTAGACTAGCGGGGGGGGCTAACACAGATACGCAGTATTTT
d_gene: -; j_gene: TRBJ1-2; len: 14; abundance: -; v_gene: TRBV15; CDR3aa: CATSRPDRNNGYTF; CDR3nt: TGTGCCACCAGCAGACCCGACAGAAACAATGGCTACACCTTC
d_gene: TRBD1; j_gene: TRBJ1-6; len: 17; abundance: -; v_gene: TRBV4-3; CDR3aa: CASSQDISDRDDSPLHF; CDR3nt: TGCGCCAGCAGCCAAGATATTTCGGACAGGGATGATTCACCCCTCCACTTT
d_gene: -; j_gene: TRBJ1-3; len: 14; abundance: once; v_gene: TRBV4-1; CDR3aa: CASSQQGLGNTIYF; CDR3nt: TGCGCCAGCAGCCAACAGGGTCTTGGAAACACCATATATTTT
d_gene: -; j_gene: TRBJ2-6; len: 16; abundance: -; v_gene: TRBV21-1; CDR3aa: CASSQVDRAGANVLTF; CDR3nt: TGTGCCAGCAGCCAGGTTGACAGGGCTGGGGCCAACGTCCTGACTTTC
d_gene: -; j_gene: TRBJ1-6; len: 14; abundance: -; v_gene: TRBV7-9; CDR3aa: CASSLTGGASPLHF; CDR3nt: TGTGCCAGCAGCTTAACGGGTGGCGCTTCACCCCTCCACTTT
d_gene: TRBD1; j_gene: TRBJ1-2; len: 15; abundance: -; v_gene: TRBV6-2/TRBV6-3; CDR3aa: CASSRGTDARSGYTF; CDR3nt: TGTGCCAGCAGTCGAGGGACAGACGCTCGCTCAGGCTACACCTTC
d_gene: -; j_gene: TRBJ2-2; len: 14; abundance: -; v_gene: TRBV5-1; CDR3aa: CASSFGDPTGELFF; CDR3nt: TGCGCCAGCAGCTTTGGAGATCCCACCGGGGAGCTGTTTTTT
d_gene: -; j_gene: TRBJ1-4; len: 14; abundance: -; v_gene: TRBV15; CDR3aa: CATSRDTGREKLFF; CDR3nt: TGTGCCACCAGCAGAGACACAGGGCGTGAAAAACTGTTTTTT
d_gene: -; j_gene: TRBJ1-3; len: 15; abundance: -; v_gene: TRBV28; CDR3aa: CASSFPGVAGNTIYF; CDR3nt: TGTGCCAGCAGTTTTCCAGGGGTTGCTGGAAACACCATATATTTT
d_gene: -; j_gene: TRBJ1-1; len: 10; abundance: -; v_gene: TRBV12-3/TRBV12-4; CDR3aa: CASSWTEAFF; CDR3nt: TGTGCCAGCAGTTGGACAGAAGCTTTCTTT
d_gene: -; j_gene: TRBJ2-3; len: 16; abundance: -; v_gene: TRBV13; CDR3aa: CASSSTGTLLTDTQYF; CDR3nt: TGTGCCAGCAGCAGTACCGGGACTCTCCTCACAGATACGCAGTATTTT
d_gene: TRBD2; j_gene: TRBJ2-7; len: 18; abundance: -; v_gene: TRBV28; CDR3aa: CASRSGTSGGAYSYEQYF; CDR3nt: TGTGCCAGCAGGTCCGGGACTAGCGGGGGGGCTTATTCCTACGAGCAGTACTTC
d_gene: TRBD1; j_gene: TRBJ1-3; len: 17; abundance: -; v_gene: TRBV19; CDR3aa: CASRRGDRGRSGNTIYF; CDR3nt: TGTGCCAGTAGAAGAGGGGACAGGGGCCGATCTGGAAACACCATATATTTT
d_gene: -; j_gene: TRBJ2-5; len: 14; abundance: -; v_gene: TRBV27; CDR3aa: CASNETPFRETQYF; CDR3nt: TGTGCCAGCAACGAGACTCCATTTCGGGAGACCCAGTACTTC
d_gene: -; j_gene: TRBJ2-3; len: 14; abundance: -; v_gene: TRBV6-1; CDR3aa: CASRDSPSTDTQYF; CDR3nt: TGTGCCAGCAGGGACAGTCCTAGCACAGATACGCAGTATTTT
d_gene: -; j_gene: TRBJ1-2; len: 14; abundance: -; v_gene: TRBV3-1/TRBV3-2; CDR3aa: CASSQPEGLYGYTF; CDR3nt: TGTGCCAGCAGCCAGCCGGAGGGACTGTATGGCTACACCTTC
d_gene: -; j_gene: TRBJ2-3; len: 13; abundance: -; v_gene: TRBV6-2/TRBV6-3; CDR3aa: CASSLLSTDTQYF; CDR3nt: TGTGCCAGCAGCCTCCTCTCCACAGATACGCAGTATTTT
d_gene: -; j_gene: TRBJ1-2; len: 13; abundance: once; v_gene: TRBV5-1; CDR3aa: CASSLAPGDGYTF; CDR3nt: TGCGCCAGCAGCTTGGCACCAGGGGATGGCTACACCTTC
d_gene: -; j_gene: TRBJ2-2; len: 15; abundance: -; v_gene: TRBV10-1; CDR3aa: CASRPGSSNTGELFF; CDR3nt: TGCGCCAGCAGGCCCGGGAGCTCGAACACCGGGGAGCTGTTTTTT
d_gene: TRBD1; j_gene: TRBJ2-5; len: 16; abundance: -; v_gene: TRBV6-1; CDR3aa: CASSEARQGVSETQYF; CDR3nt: TGTGCCAGCAGTGAAGCCCGACAGGGTGTGAGTGAGACCCAGTACTTC
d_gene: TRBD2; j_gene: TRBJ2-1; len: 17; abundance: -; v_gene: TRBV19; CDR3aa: CASSMAPLAGGRNEQFF; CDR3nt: TGTGCCAGTAGTATGGCCCCCCTAGCGGGGGGCCGCAATGAGCAGTTCTTC
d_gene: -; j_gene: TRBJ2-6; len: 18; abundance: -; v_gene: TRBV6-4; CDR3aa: CASRAREDRVSGANVLTF; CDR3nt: TGTGCCAGCAGGGCCCGGGAGGACAGGGTTTCTGGGGCCAACGTCCTGACTTTC
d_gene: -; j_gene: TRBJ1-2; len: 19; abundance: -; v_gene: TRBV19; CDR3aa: CASSIRSGGLALGSYGYTF; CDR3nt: TGTGCCAGTAGTATAAGGTCGGGAGGGCTCGCGTTGGGGAGCTATGGCTACACCTTC
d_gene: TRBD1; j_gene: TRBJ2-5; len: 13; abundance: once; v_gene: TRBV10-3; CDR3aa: CAISEGQEETQYF; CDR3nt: TGTGCCATCAGTGAGGGACAGGAAGAGACCCAGTACTTC